Only a few counts were recorded for the clone carrying this T cell receptor (beta chain). Its antigen is unknown. This sample stems from a study of beta chain features in type 1 diabetes. Study-wide results and limits: Researchers reported that naive, central memory and Treg TCRB repertoires appeared more similar in patients than in healthy donors. For TCRB rearrangement, an influence of HLA type remained unresolved here. A pattern of fewer insertions and more deletions at VDJ junctions was seen in type 1 diabetes patients.

cDNA synthesis used the whole RNA isolate, giving expressed TCRB sequences. Approximately 3.6 million reads were obtained on average from naive, central memory and regulatory T cell samples. The assay was immunoSEQ multiplex PCR, and TCRdb's table has in-frame clones only and misses some. The data show hundreds of thousands of clones, around 15% seen once. Sample: naive CD4+ T cells from blood. The source of this sequence is a man aged 18 to 29 in good health.

The CDR3 protein is CASSFEGKTQYF. CDR3 in DNA: TGCGCCAGCAGCTTCGAGGGGAAGACCCAGTACTTC. This rearrangement joins TRBV5-1 to TRBJ2-5; D tentatively reads TRBD1 or TRBD2 (5 bases each). With 2 bases removed from V and 6 bases from J, the gap between germline ends came to 8 bases. This CDR3 has 12 amino acids. Germline CDR1 is SGHRS and CDR2 is YFSETQ.